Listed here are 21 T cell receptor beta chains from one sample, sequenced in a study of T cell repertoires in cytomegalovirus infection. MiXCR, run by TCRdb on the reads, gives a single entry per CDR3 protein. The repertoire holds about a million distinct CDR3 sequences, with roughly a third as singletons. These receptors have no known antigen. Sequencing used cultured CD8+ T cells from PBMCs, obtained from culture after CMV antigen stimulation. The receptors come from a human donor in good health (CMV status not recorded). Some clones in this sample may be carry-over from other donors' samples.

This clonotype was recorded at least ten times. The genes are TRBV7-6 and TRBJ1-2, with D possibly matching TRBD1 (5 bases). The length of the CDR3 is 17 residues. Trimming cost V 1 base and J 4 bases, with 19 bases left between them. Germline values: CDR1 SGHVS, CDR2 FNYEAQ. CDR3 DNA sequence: TGTGCCAGCAGCTTAGTTGGGAGACCTCTCGGGGCCTATGGCTACACCTTC. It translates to CASSLVGRPLGAYGYTF.

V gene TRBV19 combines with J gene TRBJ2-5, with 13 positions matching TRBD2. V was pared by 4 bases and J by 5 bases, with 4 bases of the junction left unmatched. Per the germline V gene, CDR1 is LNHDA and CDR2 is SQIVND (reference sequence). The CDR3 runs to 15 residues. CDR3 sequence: CASSKTSGGTETQYF. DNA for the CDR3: TGTGCCAGTAGTAAGACTAGCGGGGGGACTGAGACCCAGTACTTC. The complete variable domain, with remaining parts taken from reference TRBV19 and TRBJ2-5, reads DGGITQSPKYLFRKEGQNVTLSCEQNLNHDAMYWYRQDPGQGLRLIYYSQIVNDFQKGDIAEGYSVSREKKESFPLTVTSAQKNPTAFYLCASSKTSGGTETQYFGPGTRLLVL.

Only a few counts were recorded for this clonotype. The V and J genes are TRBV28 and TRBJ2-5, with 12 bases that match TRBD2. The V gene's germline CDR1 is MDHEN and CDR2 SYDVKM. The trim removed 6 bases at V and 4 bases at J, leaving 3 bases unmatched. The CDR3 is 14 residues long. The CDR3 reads CASSLAGGSETQYF. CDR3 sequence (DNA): TGTGCCAGCAGCCTAGCGGGGGGGTCAGAGACCCAGTACTTC.

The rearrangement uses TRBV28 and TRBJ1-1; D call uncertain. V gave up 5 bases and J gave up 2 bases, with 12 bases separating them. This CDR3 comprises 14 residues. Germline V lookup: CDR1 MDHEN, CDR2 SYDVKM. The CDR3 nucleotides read TGTGCCAGCAGTATGAGGGCCGGTAACACTGAAGCTTTCTTT. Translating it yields CASSMRAGNTEAFF. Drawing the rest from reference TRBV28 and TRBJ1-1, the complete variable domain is DVKVTQSSRYLVKRTGEKVFLECVQDMDHENMFWYRQDPGLGLRLIYFSYDVKMKEKGDIPEGYSVSREKKERFSLILESASTNQTSMYLCASSMRAGNTEAFFGQGTRLTVV.

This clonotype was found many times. CDR3 DNA: TGTGCCAGCAGTTTATCGATTCGAAACGAGCAGTACTTC. It encodes CASSLSIRNEQYF. The chain is built from TRBV27 and TRBJ2-7; D gene unclear. Germline loops: CDR1 MNHEY, CDR2 SMNVEV (reference sequence). The V and J ends lost 0 bases and 5 bases respectively, with 8 bases between them. CDR3 length equals 13 residues.

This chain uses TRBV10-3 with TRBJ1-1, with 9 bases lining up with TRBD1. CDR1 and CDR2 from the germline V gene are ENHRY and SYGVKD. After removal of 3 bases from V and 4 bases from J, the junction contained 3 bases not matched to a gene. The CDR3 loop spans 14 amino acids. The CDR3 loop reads CAISEGGQGTEAFF. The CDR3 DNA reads TGTGCCATCAGTGAAGGGGGACAGGGCACTGAAGCTTTCTTT.

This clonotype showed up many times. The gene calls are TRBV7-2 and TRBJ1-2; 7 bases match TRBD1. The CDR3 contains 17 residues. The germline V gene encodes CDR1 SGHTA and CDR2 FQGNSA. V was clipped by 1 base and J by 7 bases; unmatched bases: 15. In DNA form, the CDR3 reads TGTGCCAGCAGCTTAGATATAATTATGACAGGGACGAGTGGCTACACCTTC. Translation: CASSLDIIMTGTSGYTF.

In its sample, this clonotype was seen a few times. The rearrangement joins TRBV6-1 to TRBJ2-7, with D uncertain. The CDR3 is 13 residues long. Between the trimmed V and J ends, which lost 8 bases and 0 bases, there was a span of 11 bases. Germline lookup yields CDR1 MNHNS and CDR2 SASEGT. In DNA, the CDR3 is TGTGCCAGCGGAATGGGGTTCTCCTACGAGCAGTACGTC. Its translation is CASGMGFSYEQYV.

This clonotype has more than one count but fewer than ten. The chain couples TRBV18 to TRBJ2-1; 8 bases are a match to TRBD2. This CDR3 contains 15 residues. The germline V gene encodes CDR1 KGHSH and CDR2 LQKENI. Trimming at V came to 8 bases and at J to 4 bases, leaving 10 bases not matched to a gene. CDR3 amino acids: CASQYTSGAYNEQFF. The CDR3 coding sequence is TGTGCCAGCCAATATACTAGCGGAGCATACAATGAGCAGTTCTTC.

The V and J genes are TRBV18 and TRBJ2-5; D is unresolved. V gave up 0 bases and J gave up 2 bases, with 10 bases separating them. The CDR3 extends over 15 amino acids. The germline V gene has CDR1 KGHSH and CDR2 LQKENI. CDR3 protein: CASSPPDLPQETQYF. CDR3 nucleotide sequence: TGTGCCAGCTCACCACCGGACCTACCTCAAGAGACCCAGTACTTC.

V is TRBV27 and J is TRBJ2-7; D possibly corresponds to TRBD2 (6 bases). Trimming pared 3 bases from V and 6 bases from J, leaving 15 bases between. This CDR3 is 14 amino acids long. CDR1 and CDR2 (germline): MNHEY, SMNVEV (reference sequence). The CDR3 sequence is CASSFRRASSEQYV. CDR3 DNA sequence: TGTGCCAGCAGTTTTCGGAGGGCTAGCAGCGAGCAGTACGTC.

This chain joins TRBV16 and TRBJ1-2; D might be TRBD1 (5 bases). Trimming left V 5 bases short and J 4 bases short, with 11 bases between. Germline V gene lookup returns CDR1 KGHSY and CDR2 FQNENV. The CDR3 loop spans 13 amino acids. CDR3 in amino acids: CASSGEGSYGYTF. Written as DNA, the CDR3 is TGTGCCAGCAGCGGTGAGGGGAGCTATGGCTACACCTTC. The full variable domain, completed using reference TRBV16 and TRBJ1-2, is GEEVAQTPKHLVRGEGQKAKLYCAPIKGHSYVFWYQQVLKNEFKFLISFQNENVFDETGMPKERFSAKCLPNSPCSLEIQATKLEDSAVYFCASSGEGSYGYTFGSGTRLTVV.

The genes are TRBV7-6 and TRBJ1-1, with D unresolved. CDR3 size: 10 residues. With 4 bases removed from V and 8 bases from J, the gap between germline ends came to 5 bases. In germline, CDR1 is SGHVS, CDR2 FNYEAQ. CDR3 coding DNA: TGTGCCAGCAGCTCGCGGGAAGCTTTCTTT. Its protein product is CASSSREAFF.

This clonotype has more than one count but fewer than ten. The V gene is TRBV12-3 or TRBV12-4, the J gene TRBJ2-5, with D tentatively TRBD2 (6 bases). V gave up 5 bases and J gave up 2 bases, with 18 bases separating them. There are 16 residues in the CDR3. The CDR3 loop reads CASSHSPGAGQETQYF. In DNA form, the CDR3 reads TGTGCCAGCAGTCATTCCCCCGGGGCGGGGCAAGAGACCCAGTACTTC.

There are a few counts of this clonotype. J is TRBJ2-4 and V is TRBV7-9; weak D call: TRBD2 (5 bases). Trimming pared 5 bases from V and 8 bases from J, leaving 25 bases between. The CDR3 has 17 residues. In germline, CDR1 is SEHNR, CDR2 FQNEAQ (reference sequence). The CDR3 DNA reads TGTGCCAGCAGCGTATCGGGGAAGGGCTGGCCCGACGACATTCAGTACTTC. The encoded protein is CASSVSGKGWPDDIQYF.

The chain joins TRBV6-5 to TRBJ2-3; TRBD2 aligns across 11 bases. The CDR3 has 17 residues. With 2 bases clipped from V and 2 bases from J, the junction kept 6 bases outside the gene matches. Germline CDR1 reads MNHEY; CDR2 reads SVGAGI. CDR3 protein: CASSYRRTSGSTDTQYF. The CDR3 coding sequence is TGTGCCAGCAGTTACAGACGGACTAGCGGGTCCACAGATACGCAGTATTTT.

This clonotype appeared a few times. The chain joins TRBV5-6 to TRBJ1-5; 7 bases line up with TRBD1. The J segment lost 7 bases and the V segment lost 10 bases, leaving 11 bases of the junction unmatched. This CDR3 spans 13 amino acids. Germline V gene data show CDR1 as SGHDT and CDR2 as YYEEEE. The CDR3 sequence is CAAPEDRVQPQHF. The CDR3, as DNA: TGTGCCGCGCCGGAAGACAGGGTCCAGCCCCAGCATTTT.

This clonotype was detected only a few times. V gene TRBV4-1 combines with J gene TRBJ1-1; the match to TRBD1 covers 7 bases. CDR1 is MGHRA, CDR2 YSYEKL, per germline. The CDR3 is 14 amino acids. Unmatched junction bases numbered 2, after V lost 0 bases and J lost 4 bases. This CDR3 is CASSQEGGGTEAFF. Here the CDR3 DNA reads TGCGCCAGCAGCCAAGAAGGGGGCGGCACTGAAGCTTTCTTT.

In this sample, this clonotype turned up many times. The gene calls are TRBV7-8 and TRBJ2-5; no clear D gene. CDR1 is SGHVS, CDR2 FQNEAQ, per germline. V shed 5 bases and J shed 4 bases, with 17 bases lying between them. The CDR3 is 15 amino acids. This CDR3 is CASSLRPRGRETQYF. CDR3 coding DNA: TGTGCCAGCAGCCTACGCCCTAGAGGAAGAGAGACCCAGTACTTC.

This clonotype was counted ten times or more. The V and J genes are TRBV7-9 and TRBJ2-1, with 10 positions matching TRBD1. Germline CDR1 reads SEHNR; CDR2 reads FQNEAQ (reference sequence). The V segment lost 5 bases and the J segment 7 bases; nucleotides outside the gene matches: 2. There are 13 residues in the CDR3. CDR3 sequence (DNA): TGTGCCAGCAGCGGACAGGGGGGGAATGAGCAGTTCTTC. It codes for CASSGQGGNEQFF.

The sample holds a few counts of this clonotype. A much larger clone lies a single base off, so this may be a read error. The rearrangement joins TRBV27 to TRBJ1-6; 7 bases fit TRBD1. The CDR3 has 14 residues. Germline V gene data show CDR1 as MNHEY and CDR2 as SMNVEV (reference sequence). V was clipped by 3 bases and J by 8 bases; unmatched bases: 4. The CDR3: CASSFGTEDSPLHF. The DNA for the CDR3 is TGTGCCAGCAGTTTCGGGACAGAGGATTCACCCCTCCACTTT.